The 19 T cell receptor beta chains below were found in one sample sequenced in a study of vaccination effects on CD4 cells after COVID-19. Their cognate antigens are unknown. Under the ViraFEST assay, PBMC were stimulated with viral peptide pools so that antigen-specific CD4+ T cells expanded. Sequencing was performed afterwards. Scientists isolated CD4+ T cells after a roughly ten-day culture period ended. The person's infection with SARS-CoV-2, confirmed by PCR, took place between March and December 2020. The assay was immunoSEQ multiplex PCR, and TCRdb's table has in-frame clones only and misses some. This sample has 70,000 or so clones, with around 70% found just once. Specimen: CD4+ T cells from PBMCs cultured with HIV peptides, collected before COVID-19 vaccination. The subset denotes: HIV-1 Nef peptide pool negative control/reference culture. These receptors came from a human donor who had a prior SARS-CoV-2 infection.

The chain's CDR3 is CAITGERLYTEAFF. For the CDR3, the DNA is TGTGCCATCACTGGGGAGCGTCTGTACACTGAAGCTTTCTTT. V usage is TRBV10-3 and J usage is TRBJ1-1, with D uncertain. The CDR3 length is 14 residues. V lost 7 bases and J lost 3, with 15 bases in between. Germline CDR1 ENHRY, CDR2 SYGVKD.

This clone was counted only a few times. V is TRBV19 and J is TRBJ1-2; TRBD1 matches 9 bases. The CDR3 spans 15 residues. In germline, CDR1 is LNHDA, CDR2 SQIVND (reference sequence). The V segment lost 9 bases and the J segment 5 bases; nucleotides outside the gene matches: 13. The CDR3 region is CASLDPGQGQYGYTF. In nucleotides, the CDR3 is TGTGCCAGCCTCGACCCGGGACAGGGACAATATGGCTACACCTTC.

The chain links TRBV4-1 to TRBJ1-4, with 9 bases identical to TRBD1. Germline CDR1 reads MGHRA; CDR2 reads YSYEKL. The trim removed 0 bases at V and 5 bases at J, leaving 7 bases unmatched. CDR3 length equals 17 residues. CDR3 in amino acids: CASSQDKGTGYNEKLFF. As DNA, the CDR3 is TGCGCCAGCAGCCAAGATAAGGGGACAGGGTACAATGAAAAACTGTTTTTT.

This clone came up a few times. The chain joins TRBV5-6 to TRBJ1-2; no clear D. CDR3 length: 17 amino acids. V lost 3 bases to trimming and J lost 6 bases, with 24 bases between them. Germline CDR1 SGHDT, CDR2 YYEEEE. The CDR3 loop is CASSSALPSRRANGYTF. The CDR3 nucleotides are TGTGCCAGCAGCTCTGCCTTGCCCTCCAGACGGGCTAATGGCTACACCTTC.

A few counts support this clone. V and J are TRBV20-1 and TRBJ1-6; no definite D call. Per germline, CDR1 DFQATT and CDR2 SNEGSKA (reference sequence). This CDR3 comprises 13 residues. V was trimmed by 3 bases and J by 9 bases, leaving 12 bases between them. The CDR3 loop reads CSASQARGSPLHF. The CDR3 DNA is TGCAGTGCTAGTCAGGCGCGGGGTTCACCCCTCCACTTT.

In its sample, this clone was seen a few times. The chain employs TRBV19 and TRBJ2-6, with D possibly matching TRBD2 (6 bases). The germline V gene encodes CDR1 LNHDA and CDR2 SQIVND (reference sequence). The CDR3 is 16 amino acids. Trimming took 8 bases from V and 3 from J, leaving 17 bases between them. The CDR3 coding sequence is TGTGCCAGTTTTGGGTCCCGGGGGTATGGGGCCAACGTCCTGACTTTC. This codes for CASFGSRGYGANVLTF.

This clone came up a few times. The CDR3 sequence: CASSGGLTTDTQYF. As DNA, the CDR3 is TGTGCCAGCAGCGGCGGACTGACCACAGATACGCAGTATTTT. V is TRBV7-9 and J is TRBJ2-3, with TRBD2 as a possible D gene (5 bases). CDR1 and CDR2 (germline): SEHNR, FQNEAQ (reference sequence). The V gene lost 5 bases and the J gene lost 2 bases, with 11 bases spanning the gap. The CDR3 covers 14 residues.

The genes are TRBV3-1 (or the pseudogene TRBV3-2) and TRBJ2-1; D gene unclear. The CDR3 spans 11 residues. Trimming pared 8 bases from V and 4 bases from J, leaving 6 bases between. CDR1 LGHDT and CDR2 YNNKEL come from the germline V gene (reference sequence). CDR3 nucleotides: TGTGCCAGCTATGGGTACAATGAGCAGTTCTTC. It specifies CASYGYNEQFF.

The chain combines TRBV6-5 with TRBJ2-2; perhaps TRBD1 as D (5 bases). Between the trimmed V and J ends, which lost 0 bases and 3 bases, there was a span of 8 bases. In germline, CDR1 is MNHEY, CDR2 SVGAGI. The CDR3 runs to 15 residues. As DNA, the CDR3 is TGTGCCAGCAGTTACTCTCGACAGTACACCGGGGAGCTGTTTTTT. This sequence encodes CASSYSRQYTGELFF.

The chain couples TRBV9 to TRBJ2-7, with D perhaps TRBD1 or TRBD2 (5 bases each). CDR1 is SGDLS, CDR2 YYNGEE, per germline. V lost 4 bases, J lost 3 bases, and 14 bases lay in between. This CDR3 comprises 14 residues. CDR3 bases: TGTGCCAGCAGCCCTGGGACGGCTGGCTACGAGCAGTACTTC. Translated: CASSPGTAGYEQYF.

This clone was seen once. This rearrangement joins TRBV2 to TRBJ2-7; the match to TRBD1 covers 8 bases. CDR3 length: 14 amino acids. J was trimmed by 2 bases and V by 1 base; bases with no gene match: 1. CDR1 is SNHLY and CDR2 is FYNNEI in the germline V gene. The CDR3 spells CASSEVTGAYEQYF. Here the CDR3 DNA reads TGTGCCAGCAGTGAAGTGACAGGGGCCTACGAGCAGTACTTC.

There are a few counts of this clone. This chain links TRBV6-6 with TRBJ2-2, with D uncertain. CDR3 length: 13 residues. The V end was cut by 6 bases, the J end by 4 bases, with 9 bases between. Germline loops: CDR1 MNHNY, CDR2 SVGAGI (reference sequence). The CDR3 nucleotides read TGTGCCAGCAGGCCCACAGTCACCGGGGAGCTGTTTTTT. It encodes CASRPTVTGELFF.

The chain recombines TRBV5-1 with TRBJ1-3, with D possibly TRBD1 on 5 matching bases. CDR3 size: 15 residues. Germline CDR1 reads SGHRS; CDR2 reads YFSETQ. V lost 0 bases to trimming and J lost 0 bases, with 7 bases between them. CDR3 DNA: TGCGCCAGCAGCTTGGACGGGACCTCTGGAAACACCATATATTTT. Protein: CASSLDGTSGNTIYF.

The genes are TRBV6-6 and TRBJ1-3; 9 positions match TRBD1. The CDR3 runs to 17 residues. The V gene end was trimmed by 5 bases and the J gene end by 0 bases; junction bases not matched to a gene: 8. The germline V gene has CDR1 MNHNY and CDR2 SVGAGI (reference sequence). CDR3 sequence: CASSRVDRGVSGNTIYF. The CDR3 nucleotides read TGTGCCAGCAGTCGGGTGGACAGGGGCGTCTCTGGAAACACCATATATTTT.

This clone appeared once. The chain has TRBV7-8 and TRBJ2-1; TRBD2 matches at 13 bases. J gave up 0 bases and V 2 bases, and 1 base lay outside the gene matches. The CDR3 sequence is 17 residues long. Germline V CDR1 and CDR2: SGHVS, FQNEAQ. The CDR3 is CASSLRTSGSSYNEQFF. In DNA form, the CDR3 reads TGTGCCAGCAGCTTACGGACTAGCGGGAGCTCCTACAATGAGCAGTTCTTC. Full variable domain (missing parts from reference TRBV7-8 and TRBJ2-1): GAGVSQSPRYKVAKRGQDVALRCDPISGHVSLFWYQQALGQGPEFLTYFQNEAQLDKSGLPSDRFFAERPEGSVSTLKIQRTQQEDSAVYLCASSLRTSGSSYNEQFFGPGTRLTVL.

The chain recombines TRBV28 with TRBJ2-3, with 10 bases matching TRBD2. V gave up 6 bases and J gave up 1 base; unmatched junction bases: 10. The CDR3 length is 17 residues. Germline-derived CDR1 and CDR2 are MDHEN and SYDVKM. CDR3 sequence: CASREALAGLGTDTQYF. The CDR3 DNA follows: TGTGCCAGCAGGGAAGCACTAGCGGGGCTCGGCACAGATACGCAGTATTTT.

The chain combines TRBV6-1 with TRBJ1-3; 7 bases are shared with TRBD1. V lost 2 bases and J lost 2; bases outside the gene matches: 0. The CDR3 has 14 amino acids. Germline V gene lookup returns CDR1 MNHNS and CDR2 SASEGT. The CDR3 region has the DNA TGTGCCAGCAGTGAACAGGGGGCTGGAAACACCATATATTTT. Translation: CASSEQGAGNTIYF.

In DNA, the CDR3 is TGTGCCAGTAGTATAGATAGGGACTCCCAAGATACGCAGTATTTT. This translates into CASSIDRDSQDTQYF. The chain recombines TRBV19 with TRBJ2-3; maybe TRBD2 (6 bases). V was trimmed by 0 bases and J by 5 bases, leaving 12 bases between them. The germline V gene has CDR1 LNHDA and CDR2 SQIVND (reference sequence). This CDR3 has 15 residues. Full variable domain (remainder filled in from reference TRBV19 and TRBJ2-3): DGGITQSPKYLFRKEGQNVTLSCEQNLNHDAMYWYRQDPGQGLRLIYYSQIVNDFQKGDIAEGYSVSREKKESFPLTVTSAQKNPTAFYLCASSIDRDSQDTQYFGPGTRLTVL.

The chain carries TRBV6-5 and TRBJ2-7; 11 nucleotides match TRBD2. Germline V gene data show CDR1 as MNHEY and CDR2 as SVGAGI. The CDR3 spans 14 residues. V lost 6 bases to trimming and J lost 7 bases; unmatched junction nucleotides: 8. The CDR3 coding sequence is TGTGCCAGCAGAGTCCTAGCGGGAGGAGGAGAGCAGTACTTC. The encoded protein is CASRVLAGGGEQYF.